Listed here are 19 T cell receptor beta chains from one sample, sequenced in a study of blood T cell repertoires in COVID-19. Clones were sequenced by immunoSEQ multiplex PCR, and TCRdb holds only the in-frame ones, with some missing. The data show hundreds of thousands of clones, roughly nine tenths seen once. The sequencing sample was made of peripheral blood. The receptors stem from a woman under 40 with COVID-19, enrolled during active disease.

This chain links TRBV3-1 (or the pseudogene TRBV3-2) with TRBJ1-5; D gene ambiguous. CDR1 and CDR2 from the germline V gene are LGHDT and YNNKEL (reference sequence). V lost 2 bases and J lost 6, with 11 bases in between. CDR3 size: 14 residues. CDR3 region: CASSQSSGSQPQHF. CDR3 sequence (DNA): TGTGCCAGCAGCCAATCTTCGGGGAGTCAGCCCCAGCATTTT.

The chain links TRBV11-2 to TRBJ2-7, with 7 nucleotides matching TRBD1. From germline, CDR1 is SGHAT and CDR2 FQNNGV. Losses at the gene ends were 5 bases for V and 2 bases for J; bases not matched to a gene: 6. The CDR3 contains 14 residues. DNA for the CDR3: TGTGCCAGCAGCGCTCCGGGACAGACCTACGAGCAGTACTTC. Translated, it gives CASSAPGQTYEQYF.

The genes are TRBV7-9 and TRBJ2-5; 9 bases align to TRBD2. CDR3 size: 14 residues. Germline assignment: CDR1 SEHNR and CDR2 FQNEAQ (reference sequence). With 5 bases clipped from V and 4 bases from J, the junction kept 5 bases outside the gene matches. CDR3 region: CASSPLAGRETQYF. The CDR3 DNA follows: TGTGCCAGCAGCCCTCTAGCGGGGAGAGAGACCCAGTACTTC.

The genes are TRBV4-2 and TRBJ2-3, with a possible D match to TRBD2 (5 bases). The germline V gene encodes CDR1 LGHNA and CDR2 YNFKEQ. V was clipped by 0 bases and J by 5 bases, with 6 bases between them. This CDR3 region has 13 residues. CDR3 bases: TGTGCCAGCAGCCAAGATCGGGGAGATACGCAGTATTTT. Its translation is CASSQDRGDTQYF.

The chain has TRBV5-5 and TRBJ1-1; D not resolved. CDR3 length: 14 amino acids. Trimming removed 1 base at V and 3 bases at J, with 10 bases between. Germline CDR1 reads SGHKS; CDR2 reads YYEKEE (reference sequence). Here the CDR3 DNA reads TGTGCCAGCAGCTTGTGGGCAGCGGACACTGAAGCTTTCTTT. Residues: CASSLWAADTEAFF.

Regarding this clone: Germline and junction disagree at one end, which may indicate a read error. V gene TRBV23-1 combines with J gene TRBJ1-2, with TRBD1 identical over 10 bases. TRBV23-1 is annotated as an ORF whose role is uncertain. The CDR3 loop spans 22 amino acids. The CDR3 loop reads CASSQRDRGPYHKILSTTGSTF. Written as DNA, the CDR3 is TGCGCCAGCAGTCAACGAGACAGGGGGCCATACCATAAAATCCTCTCCACGACTGGCTCCACCTTC.

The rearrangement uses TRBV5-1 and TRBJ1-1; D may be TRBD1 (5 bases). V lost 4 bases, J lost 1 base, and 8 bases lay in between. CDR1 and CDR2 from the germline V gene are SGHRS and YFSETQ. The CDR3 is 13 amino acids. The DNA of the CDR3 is TGCGCCAGCAGCACCCAGGGGAACACTGAAGCTTTCTTT. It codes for CASSTQGNTEAFF.

Here the CDR3 reads CATSIPDRNTEAFF. DNA of the CDR3: TGTGCCACCAGCATACCAGACAGGAACACTGAAGCTTTCTTT. This sequence joins TRBV15 and TRBJ1-1; possible D gene TRBD1, 5 bases. Trimming shortened V by 4 bases and J by 1 base, and 10 bases separated the two germline ends. CDR1 is LNHNV, CDR2 YYDKDF, per germline (reference sequence). This CDR3 has 14 amino acids. The full variable domain, completed using reference TRBV15 and TRBJ1-1, is DAMVIQNPRYQVTQFGKPVTLSCSQTLNHNVMYWYQQKSSQAPKLLFHYYDKDFNNEADTPDNFQSRRPNTSFCFLDIRSPGLGDTAMYLCATSIPDRNTEAFFGQGTRLTVV.

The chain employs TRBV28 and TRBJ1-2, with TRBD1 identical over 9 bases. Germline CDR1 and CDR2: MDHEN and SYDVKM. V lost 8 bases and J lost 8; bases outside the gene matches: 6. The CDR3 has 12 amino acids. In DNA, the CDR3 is TGTGCCAGCCGAGGACAGGGGTACGGCTACACCTTC. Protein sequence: CASRGQGYGYTF.

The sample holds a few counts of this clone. CDR3 sequence (DNA): TGTGCCAGCAGCCAAGATAGGGGATTTAACACTGAAGCTTTCTTT. It is translated as CASSQDRGFNTEAFF. The V and J genes are TRBV3-1 (or the pseudogene TRBV3-2) and TRBJ1-1, with TRBD1 as a possible D gene (5 bases). The CDR3 covers 15 residues. Germline values: CDR1 LGHDT, CDR2 YNNKEL (reference sequence). V lost 0 bases and J 2 bases, leaving 10 bases between the germline ends.

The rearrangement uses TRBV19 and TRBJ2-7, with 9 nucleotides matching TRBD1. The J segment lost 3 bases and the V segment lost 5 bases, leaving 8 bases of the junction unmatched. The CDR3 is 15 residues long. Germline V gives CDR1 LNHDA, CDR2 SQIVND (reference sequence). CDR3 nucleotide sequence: TGTGCCAGTAGTCCCCGGGACAGGGACTACTACGAGCAGTACTTC. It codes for CASSPRDRDYYEQYF.

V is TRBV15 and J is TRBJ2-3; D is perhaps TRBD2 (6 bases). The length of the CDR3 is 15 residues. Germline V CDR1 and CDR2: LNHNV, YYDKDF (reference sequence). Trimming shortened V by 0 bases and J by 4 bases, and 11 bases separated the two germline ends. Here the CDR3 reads CATSRDSWRADTQYF. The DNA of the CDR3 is TGTGCCACCAGCAGAGATAGCTGGAGGGCAGATACGCAGTATTTT.

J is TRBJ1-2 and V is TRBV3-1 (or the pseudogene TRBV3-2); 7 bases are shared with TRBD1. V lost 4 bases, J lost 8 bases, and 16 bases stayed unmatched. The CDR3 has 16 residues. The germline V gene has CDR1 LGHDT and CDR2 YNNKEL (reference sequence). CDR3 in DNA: TGTGCCAGCAGCCCGCGAGAGGGGGCGCGTTTTTGGGGCTACACCTTC. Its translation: CASSPREGARFWGYTF.

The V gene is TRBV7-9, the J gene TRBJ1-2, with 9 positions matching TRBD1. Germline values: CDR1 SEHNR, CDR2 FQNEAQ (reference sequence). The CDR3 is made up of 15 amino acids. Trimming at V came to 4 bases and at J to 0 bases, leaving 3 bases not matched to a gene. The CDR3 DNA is TGTGCCAGCAGCTCCCGACAGGGGGCTAACTATGGCTACACCTTC. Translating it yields CASSSRQGANYGYTF.

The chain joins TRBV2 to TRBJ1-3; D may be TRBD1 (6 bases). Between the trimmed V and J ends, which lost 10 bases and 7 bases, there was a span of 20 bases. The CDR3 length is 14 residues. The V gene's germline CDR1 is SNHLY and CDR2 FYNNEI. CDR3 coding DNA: TGTGCCACTTTAGACAAACAGGGCGGTAACACCATATATTTT. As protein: CATLDKQGGNTIYF.

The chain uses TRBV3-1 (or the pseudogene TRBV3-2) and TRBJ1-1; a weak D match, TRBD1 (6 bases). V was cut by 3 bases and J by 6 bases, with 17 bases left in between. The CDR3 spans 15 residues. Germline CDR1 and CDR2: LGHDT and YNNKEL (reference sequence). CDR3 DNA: TGTGCCAGCAGCCATGGGGTTACAGGGCCGGCTGAAGCTTTCTTT. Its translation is CASSHGVTGPAEAFF.

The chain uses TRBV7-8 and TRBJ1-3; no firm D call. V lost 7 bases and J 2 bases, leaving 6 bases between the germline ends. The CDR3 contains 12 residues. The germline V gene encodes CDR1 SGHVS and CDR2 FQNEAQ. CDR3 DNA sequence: TGTGCCAGCAACAACCCTGGAAACACCATATATTTT. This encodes CASNNPGNTIYF.

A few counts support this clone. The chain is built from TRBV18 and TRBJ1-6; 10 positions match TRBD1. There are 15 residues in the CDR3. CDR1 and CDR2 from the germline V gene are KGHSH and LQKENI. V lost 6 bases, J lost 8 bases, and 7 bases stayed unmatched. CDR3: CASSLDRGKYSPLHF. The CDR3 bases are TGTGCCAGCTCGCTGGACAGGGGGAAATATTCACCCCTCCACTTT.

CDR3 bases: TGTGCCAGCAGTTTAGTCATGGTTCCAGGGGGGCCGGGCAATCAGCCCCAGCATTTT. It yields the protein CASSLVMVPGGPGNQPQHF. This sequence joins TRBV28 and TRBJ1-5; 7 nucleotides align to TRBD1. Losses at the gene ends were 2 bases for V and 2 bases for J; bases not matched to a gene: 15. The length of the CDR3 is 19 residues. Germline CDR1 and CDR2: MDHEN and SYDVKM.